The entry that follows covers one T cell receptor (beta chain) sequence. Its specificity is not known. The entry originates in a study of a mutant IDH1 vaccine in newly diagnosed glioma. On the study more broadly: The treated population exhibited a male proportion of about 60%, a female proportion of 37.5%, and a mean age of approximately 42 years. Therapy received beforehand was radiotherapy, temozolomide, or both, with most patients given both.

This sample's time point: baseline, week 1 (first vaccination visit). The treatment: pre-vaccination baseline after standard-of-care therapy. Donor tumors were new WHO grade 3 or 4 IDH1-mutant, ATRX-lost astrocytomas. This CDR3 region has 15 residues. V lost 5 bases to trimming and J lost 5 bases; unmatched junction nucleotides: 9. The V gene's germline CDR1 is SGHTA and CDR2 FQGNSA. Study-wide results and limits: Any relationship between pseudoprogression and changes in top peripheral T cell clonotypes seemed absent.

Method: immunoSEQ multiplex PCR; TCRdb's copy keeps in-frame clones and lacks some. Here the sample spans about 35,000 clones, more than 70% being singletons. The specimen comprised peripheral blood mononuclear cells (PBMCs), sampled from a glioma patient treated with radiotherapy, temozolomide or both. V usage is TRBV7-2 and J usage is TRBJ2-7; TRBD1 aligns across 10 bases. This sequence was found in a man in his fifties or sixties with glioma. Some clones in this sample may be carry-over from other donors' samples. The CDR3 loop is CASSVSGTGANEQYF. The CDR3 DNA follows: TGTGCCAGCAGCGTATCCGGGACAGGGGCAAACGAGCAGTACTTC.